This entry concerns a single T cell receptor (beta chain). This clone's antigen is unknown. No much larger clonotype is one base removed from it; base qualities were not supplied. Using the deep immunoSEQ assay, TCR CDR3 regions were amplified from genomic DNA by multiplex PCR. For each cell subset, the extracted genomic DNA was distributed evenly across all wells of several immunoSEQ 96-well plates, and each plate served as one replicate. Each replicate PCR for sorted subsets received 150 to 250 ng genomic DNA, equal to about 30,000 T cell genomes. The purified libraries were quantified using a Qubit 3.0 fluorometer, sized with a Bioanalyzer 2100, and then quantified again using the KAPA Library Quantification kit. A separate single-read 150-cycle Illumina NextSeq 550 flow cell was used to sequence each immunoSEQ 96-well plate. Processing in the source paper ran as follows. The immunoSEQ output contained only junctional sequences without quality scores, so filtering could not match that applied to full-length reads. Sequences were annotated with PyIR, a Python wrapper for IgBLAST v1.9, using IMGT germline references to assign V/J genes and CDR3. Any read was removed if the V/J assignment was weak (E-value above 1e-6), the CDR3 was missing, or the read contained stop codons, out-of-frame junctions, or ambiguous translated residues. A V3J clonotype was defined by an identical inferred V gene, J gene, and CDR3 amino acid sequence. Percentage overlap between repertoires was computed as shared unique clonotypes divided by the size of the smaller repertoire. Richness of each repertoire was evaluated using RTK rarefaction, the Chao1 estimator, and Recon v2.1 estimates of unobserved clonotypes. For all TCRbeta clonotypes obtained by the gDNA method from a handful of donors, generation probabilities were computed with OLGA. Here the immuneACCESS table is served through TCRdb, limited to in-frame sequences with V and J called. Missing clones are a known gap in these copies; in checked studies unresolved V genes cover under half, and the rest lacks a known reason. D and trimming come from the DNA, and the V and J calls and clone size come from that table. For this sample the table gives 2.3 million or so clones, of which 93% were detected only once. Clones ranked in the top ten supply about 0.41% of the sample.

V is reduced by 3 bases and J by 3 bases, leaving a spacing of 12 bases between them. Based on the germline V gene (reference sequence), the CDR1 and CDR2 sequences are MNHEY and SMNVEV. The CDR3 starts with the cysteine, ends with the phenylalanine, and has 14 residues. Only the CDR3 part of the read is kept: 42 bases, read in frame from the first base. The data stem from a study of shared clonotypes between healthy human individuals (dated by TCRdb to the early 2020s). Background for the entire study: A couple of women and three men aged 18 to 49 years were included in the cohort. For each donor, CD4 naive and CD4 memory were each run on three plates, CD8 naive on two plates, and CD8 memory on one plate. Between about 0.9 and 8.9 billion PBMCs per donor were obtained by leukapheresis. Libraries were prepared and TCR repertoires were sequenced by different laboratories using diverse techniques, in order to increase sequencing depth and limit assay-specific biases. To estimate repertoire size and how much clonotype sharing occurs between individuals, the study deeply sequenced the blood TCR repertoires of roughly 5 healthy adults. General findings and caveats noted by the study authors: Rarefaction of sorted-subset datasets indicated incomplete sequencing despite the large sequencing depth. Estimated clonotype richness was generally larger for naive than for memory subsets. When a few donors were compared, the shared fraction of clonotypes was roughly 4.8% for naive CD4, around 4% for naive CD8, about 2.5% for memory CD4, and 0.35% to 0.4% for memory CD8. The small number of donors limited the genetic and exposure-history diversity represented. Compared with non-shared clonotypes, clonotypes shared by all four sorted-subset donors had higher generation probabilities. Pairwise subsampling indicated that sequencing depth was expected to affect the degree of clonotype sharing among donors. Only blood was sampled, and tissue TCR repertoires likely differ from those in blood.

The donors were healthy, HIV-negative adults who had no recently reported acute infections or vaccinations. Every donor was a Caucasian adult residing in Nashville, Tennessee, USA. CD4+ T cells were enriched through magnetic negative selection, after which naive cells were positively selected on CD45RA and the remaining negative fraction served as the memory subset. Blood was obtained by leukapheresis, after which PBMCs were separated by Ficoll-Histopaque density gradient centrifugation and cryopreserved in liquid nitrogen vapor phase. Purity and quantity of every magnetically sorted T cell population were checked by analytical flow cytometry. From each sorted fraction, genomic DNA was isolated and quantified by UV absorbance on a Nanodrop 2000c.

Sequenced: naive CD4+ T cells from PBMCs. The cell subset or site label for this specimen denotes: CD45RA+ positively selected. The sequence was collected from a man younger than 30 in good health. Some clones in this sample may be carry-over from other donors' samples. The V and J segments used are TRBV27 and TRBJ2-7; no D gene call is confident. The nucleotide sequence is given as TGTGCCAGCAGTTTCAGGAGAAACGTCTACGAGCAGTACTTC. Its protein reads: CASSFRRNVYEQYF.